These 15 T cell receptor beta chains were all obtained from the same sample, sequenced in a study of vaccination effects on CD4 cells after COVID-19. Profiled with immunoSEQ multiplex PCR; TCRdb holds only in-frame clones, not every one. The data show about 45,000 clones, with approximately 72% seen just once and under 30% held by the top ten. In the ViraFEST assay, antigen-specific CD4+ clonotypes were identified by expansion after peptide-pool stimulation. Isolation of CD4+ T cells took place after 10 days of culture. According to PCR results, the person was infected with SARS-CoV-2 between March and December 2020. The antigens of these receptors remain unknown. Sequenced here: CD4+ T cells from PBMCs cultured with a peptide pool, sampled before COVID-19 vaccination. The receptors derive from a human donor who had a prior SARS-CoV-2 infection.

This chain links TRBV19 with TRBJ1-2; D is perhaps TRBD1 (5 bases). CDR1 and CDR2 (germline): LNHDA, SQIVND (reference sequence). CDR3 length: 13 residues. V lost 5 bases and J lost 8, with 15 bases in between. CDR3 region: CASSYQGTQGYTF. CDR3 nucleotide sequence: TGTGCCAGTAGTTATCAGGGAACTCAGGGCTACACCTTC.

This clone occurred once. The chain links TRBV10-3 to TRBJ2-3, with D uncertain. V shed 3 bases and J shed 1 base, with 5 bases lying between them. This CDR3 has 13 residues. Germline values: CDR1 ENHRY, CDR2 SYGVKD. For the CDR3, the DNA is TGTGCCATCAGTGATTGGGGCACAGATACGCAGTATTTT. This translates into CAISDWGTDTQYF.

This clone appeared once. This sequence joins TRBV4-2 and TRBJ2-1, with D possibly TRBD1 on 8 matching bases. The CDR3 runs 19 residues. The germline V gene has CDR1 LGHNA and CDR2 YNFKEQ. V gave up 2 bases and J gave up 5 bases, with 25 bases separating them. DNA of the CDR3: TGTGCCAGCAGCCAAATCCGGAACAGGGGGGCGGGAGTCAACAATGAGCAGTTCTTC. Its protein product is CASSQIRNRGAGVNNEQFF.

This clone was recorded a few times. CDR3 region: CASSLRTSGGTEQFF. Written as DNA, the CDR3 is TGTGCCAGCAGCTTACGGACTAGCGGGGGGACTGAGCAGTTCTTC. The chain is built from TRBV5-5 and TRBJ2-1, with 14 positions matching TRBD2. The V gene's germline CDR1 is SGHKS and CDR2 YYEKEE (reference sequence). The CDR3 is made up of 15 amino acids. Trimming removed 2 bases from V and 9 bases from J; junction bases left unmatched: 4.

The CDR3 DNA reads TGTGCCAGCAGCCGGCCGTGGGGGACTAGCGGGAACAATGAGCAGTTCTTC. Its translation: CASSRPWGTSGNNEQFF. This chain joins TRBV4-2 and TRBJ2-1, with 13 bases that match TRBD2. This CDR3 is built from 17 residues. Germline V gene lookup returns CDR1 LGHNA and CDR2 YNFKEQ. J was trimmed by 5 bases and V by 4 bases; bases with no gene match: 8.

The chain has TRBV7-2 and TRBJ2-1; D remains ambiguous. The V gene's germline CDR1 is SGHTA and CDR2 FQGNSA. V was clipped by 3 bases and J by 4 bases, with 13 bases between them. This CDR3 comprises 15 residues. CDR3 protein: CASSFGPTPYNEQFF. The DNA for the CDR3 is TGTGCCAGCAGCTTCGGACCGACTCCGTACAATGAGCAGTTCTTC.

The chain links TRBV19 to TRBJ1-1; D gene uncertain. The germline V and J ends were trimmed by 3 bases and 4 bases, with 9 bases remaining between them. This CDR3 spans 13 amino acids. CDR1 and CDR2 (germline): LNHDA, SQIVND (reference sequence). CDR3 region: CASSIGEGTEAFF. The CDR3 nucleotides read TGTGCCAGTAGTATCGGGGAAGGCACTGAAGCTTTCTTT. The variable domain in full, with the rest retrieved from reference TRBV19 and TRBJ1-1, is DGGITQSPKYLFRKEGQNVTLSCEQNLNHDAMYWYRQDPGQGLRLIYYSQIVNDFQKGDIAEGYSVSREKKESFPLTVTSAQKNPTAFYLCASSIGEGTEAFFGQGTRLTVV.

The chain joins TRBV5-4 to TRBJ1-1; tentatively, D is TRBD1 (5 bases). The germline gives CDR1 SGHNT, CDR2 YYREEE (reference sequence). Trimming removed 0 bases at V and 0 bases at J, with 12 bases between. The CDR3 totals 16 residues. CDR3 coding DNA: TGTGCCAGCAGCTTGGGTTTCAGGGCAATGAACACTGAAGCTTTCTTT. Amino acids: CASSLGFRAMNTEAFF.

V and J are TRBV15 and TRBJ1-6, with D perhaps matching TRBD1 (5 bases). Germline V lookup: CDR1 LNHNV, CDR2 YYDKDF (reference sequence). V lost 0 bases and J 10 bases, leaving 13 bases between the germline ends. The length of the CDR3 is 15 residues. Written as DNA, the CDR3 is TGTGCCACCAGCAGAGATACCGGCAGGGCCTCACCCCTCCACTTT. Translation gives CATSRDTGRASPLHF.

DNA of the CDR3: TGTGCCAGCAGTGAAGGTTCATGGTATGATCAGCCCCAGCATTTT. It is translated as CASSEGSWYDQPQHF. The chain carries TRBV6-1 and TRBJ1-5; unclear D gene. Per germline, CDR1 MNHNS and CDR2 SASEGT. The CDR3 runs to 15 residues. V lost 1 base to trimming and J lost 5 bases, with 12 bases between them.

This clone came up a few times. The chain links TRBV5-1 to TRBJ1-1; no reliable D call. Per the germline V gene, CDR1 is SGHRS and CDR2 is YFSETQ. The CDR3 sequence is 13 residues long. The V gene lost 4 bases and the J gene lost 3 bases, with 10 bases spanning the gap. The CDR3 loop reads CASSPTWDTEAFF. The CDR3 DNA is TGCGCCAGCAGCCCGACGTGGGACACTGAAGCTTTCTTT. The full variable domain, its missing parts supplied by reference TRBV5-1 and TRBJ1-1, is KAGVTQTPRYLIKTRGQQVTLSCSPISGHRSVSWYQQTPGQGLQFLFEYFSETQRNKGNFPGRFSGRQFSNSRSEMNVSTLELGDSALYLCASSPTWDTEAFFGQGTRLTVV.

This clone was seen only a few times. The chain couples TRBV9 to TRBJ1-6, with a weak D call TRBD1 (5 bases). Trimming took off 6 bases at V and 13 bases at J, with 11 bases between the two ends. CDR1 and CDR2 (germline): SGDLS, YYNGEE. The CDR3 runs 11 residues. DNA for the CDR3: TGTGCCAGCACCGAAAGGGGTCCCCTCCACTTT. This codes for CASTERGPLHF.

This chain joins TRBV15 and TRBJ1-1; D remains unclear. CDR3 length: 14 residues. The V gene's germline CDR1 is LNHNV and CDR2 YYDKDF (reference sequence). Trimming left V 0 bases short and J 6 bases short, with 11 bases between. The CDR3 nucleotides are TGTGCCACCAGCAGAGATAGTAGGGCAGCTGAAGCTTTCTTT. Translating gives CATSRDSRAAEAFF.

The genes are TRBV20-1 and TRBJ2-7, with a weak D call TRBD1 (5 bases). With 3 bases removed from V and 5 bases from J, the gap between germline ends came to 14 bases. CDR3 length equals 13 residues. Germline assignment: CDR1 DFQATT and CDR2 SNEGSKA (reference sequence). This CDR3 reads CSASEARVDEQYF. The CDR3 nucleotides read TGCAGTGCTAGTGAAGCCAGGGTGGACGAGCAGTACTTC.

On this clone itself: The junction departs from the called germline gene at one end, perhaps through a read error. The chain uses TRBV6-6 and TRBJ1-1, with D unclear. In germline, CDR1 is MNHNY, CDR2 SVGAGI (reference sequence). CDR3 length: 15 amino acids. The CDR3 region has the DNA TGTGCCAGCAGTTACGATGGTTTGGGGAACCCTGAAGCTTTCTTT. This codes for CASSYDGLGNPEAFF.